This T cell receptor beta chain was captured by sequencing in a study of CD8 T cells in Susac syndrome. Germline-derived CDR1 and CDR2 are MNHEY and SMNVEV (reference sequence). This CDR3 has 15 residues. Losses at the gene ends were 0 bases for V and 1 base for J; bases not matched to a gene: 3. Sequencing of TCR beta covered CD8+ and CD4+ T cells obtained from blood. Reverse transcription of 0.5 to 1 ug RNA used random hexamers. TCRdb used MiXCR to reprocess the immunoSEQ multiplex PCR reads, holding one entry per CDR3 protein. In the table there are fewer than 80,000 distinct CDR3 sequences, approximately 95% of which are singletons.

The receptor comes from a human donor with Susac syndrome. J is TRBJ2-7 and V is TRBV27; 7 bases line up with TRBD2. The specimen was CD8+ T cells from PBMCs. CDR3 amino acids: CASSLSGGGSYEQYF. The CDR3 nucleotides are TGTGCCAGCAGTTTATCGGGGGGGGGATCCTACGAGCAGTACTTC.